This T cell receptor (beta chain) came from a study of T and B cells in COVID-19 patients. About the study: Blood was sampled from COVID-19 patients who were either actively infected or recovered. Critical illness requiring mechanical ventilation or extracorporeal membrane oxygenation affected about 60% of the roughly 20 active-infection patients. Whole-study findings and limits: CD4+, regulatory T cell, CD8+ and sorted SARS-CoV-2-responsive or tetramer+ T cells were not yet sequenced. Active COVID-19 showed highly clonal TRB repertoires; recovery showed diversity and richness above healthy donors.

TRB rearrangements were amplified by multiplex PCR with BIOMED2 TRB-A/B primers. TCRdb fed the multiplex PCR reads into MiXCR, producing one record per CDR3 protein. The sample includes several thousand distinct CDR3 sequences, about 30% seen only once; the top ten take roughly 17%. This clonotype showed up just a few times. The antigen is not known. V gave up 3 bases and J gave up 4 bases; unmatched junction bases: 3. CDR3 length equals 14 residues. Each TRB amplification used about 250-550 ng of genomic DNA from blood. The genes are TRBV12-3 or TRBV12-4 and TRBJ2-5, with TRBD2 identical over 9 bases. The sample consisted of blood. This TCR was recovered from a human donor with active COVID-19. CDR3 bases: TGTGCCAGCAGTTTTGGGACTAGCCCAGAGACCCAGTACTTC. Translation gives CASSFGTSPETQYF.